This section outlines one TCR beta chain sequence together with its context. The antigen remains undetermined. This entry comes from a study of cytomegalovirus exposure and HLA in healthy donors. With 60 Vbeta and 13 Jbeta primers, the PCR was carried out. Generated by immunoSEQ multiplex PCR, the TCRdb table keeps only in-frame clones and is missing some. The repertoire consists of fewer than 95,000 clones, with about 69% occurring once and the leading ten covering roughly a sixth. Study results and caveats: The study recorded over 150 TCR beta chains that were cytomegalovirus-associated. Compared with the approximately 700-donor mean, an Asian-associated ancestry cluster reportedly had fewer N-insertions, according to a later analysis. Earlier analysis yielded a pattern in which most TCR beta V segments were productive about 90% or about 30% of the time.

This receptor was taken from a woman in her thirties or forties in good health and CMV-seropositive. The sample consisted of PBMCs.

The chain's CDR3 is CASSYKTGWGELFF. The DNA for the CDR3 is TGTGCCAGCAGTTATAAGACAGGGTGGGGGGAGCTGTTTTTT. V usage is TRBV6-5 and J usage is TRBJ2-2, with 7 bases matching TRBD1. From germline, CDR1 is MNHEY and CDR2 SVGAGI. J was trimmed by 8 bases and V by 3 bases; bases with no gene match: 6. The CDR3 totals 14 residues.